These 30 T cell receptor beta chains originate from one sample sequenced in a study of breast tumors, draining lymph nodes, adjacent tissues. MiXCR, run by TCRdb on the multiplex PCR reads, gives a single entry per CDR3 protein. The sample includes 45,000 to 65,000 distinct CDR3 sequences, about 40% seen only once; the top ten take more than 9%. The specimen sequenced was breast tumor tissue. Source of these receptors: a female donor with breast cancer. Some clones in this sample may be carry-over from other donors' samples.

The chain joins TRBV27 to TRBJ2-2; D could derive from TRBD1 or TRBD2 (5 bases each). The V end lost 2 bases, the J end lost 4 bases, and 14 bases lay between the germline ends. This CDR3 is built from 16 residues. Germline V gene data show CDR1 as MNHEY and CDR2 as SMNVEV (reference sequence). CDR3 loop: CASSLEWDGATGELFF. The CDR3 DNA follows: TGTGCCAGCAGTTTAGAGTGGGACGGGGCCACCGGGGAGCTGTTTTTT.

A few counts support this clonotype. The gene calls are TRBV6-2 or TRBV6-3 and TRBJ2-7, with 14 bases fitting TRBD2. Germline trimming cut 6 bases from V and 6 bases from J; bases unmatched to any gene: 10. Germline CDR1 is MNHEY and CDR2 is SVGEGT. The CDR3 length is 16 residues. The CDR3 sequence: CASSRPGLAGASEQYF. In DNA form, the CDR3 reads TGTGCCAGCAGCCGTCCGGGACTAGCGGGAGCTTCCGAGCAGTACTTC.

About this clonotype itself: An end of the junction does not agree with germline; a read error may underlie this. Written as DNA, the CDR3 is TGTGCCAGCAGTCACCGGAGCTCCTACGAGCAGTGCTTC. It is translated as CASSHRSSYEQCF. V gene TRBV6-2 or TRBV6-3 combines with J gene TRBJ2-7, with no clear D. The CDR3 extends over 13 amino acids. Germline V gives CDR1 MNHEY, CDR2 SVGEGT.

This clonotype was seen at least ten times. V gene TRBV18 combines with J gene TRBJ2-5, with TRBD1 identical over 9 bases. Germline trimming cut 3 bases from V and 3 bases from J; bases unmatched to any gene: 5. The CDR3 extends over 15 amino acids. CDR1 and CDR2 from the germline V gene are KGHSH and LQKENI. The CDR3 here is CASSPTTGGKETQYF. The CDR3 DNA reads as TGTGCCAGCTCACCCACGACAGGGGGAAAAGAGACCCAGTACTTC.

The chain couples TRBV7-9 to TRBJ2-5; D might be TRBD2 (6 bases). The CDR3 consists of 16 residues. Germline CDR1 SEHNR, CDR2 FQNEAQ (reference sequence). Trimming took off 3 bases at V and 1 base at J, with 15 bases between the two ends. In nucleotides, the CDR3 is TGTGCCAGCAGCTTTGAACCGGGAGTGGGCCAAGAGACCCAGTACTTC. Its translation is CASSFEPGVGQETQYF.

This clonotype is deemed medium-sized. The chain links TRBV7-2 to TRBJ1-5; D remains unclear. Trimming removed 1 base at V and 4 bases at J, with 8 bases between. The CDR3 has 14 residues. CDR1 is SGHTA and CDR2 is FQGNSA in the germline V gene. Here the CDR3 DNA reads TGTGCCAGCAGCTTAGGAAGGGTGAATCAGCCCCAGCATTTT. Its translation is CASSLGRVNQPQHF. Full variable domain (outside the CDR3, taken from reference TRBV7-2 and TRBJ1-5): GAGVSQSPSNKVTEKGKDVELRCDPISGHTALYWYRQSLGQGLEFLIYFQGNSAPDKSGLPSDRFSAERTGGSVSTLTIQRTQQEDSAVYLCASSLGRVNQPQHFGDGTRLSIL.

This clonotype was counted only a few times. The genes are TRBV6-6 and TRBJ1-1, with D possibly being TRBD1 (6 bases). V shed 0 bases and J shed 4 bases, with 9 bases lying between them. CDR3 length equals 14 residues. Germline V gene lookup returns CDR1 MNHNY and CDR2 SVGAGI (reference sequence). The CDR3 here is CASSYSGGTTEAFF. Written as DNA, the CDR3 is TGTGCCAGCAGTTACTCGGGGGGCACCACTGAAGCTTTCTTT.

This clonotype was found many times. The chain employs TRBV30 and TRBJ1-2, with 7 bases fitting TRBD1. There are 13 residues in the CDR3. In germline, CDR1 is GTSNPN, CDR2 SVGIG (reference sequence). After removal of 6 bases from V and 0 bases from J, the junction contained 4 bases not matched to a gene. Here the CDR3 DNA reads TGTGCCTGTACAGGGGCGTCTAACTATGGCTACACCTTC. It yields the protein CACTGASNYGYTF.

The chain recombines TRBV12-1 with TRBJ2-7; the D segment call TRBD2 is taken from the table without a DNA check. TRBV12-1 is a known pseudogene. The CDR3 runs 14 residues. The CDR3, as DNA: TGTGCCAGCAGCGACCCGTTAGCGGGAGGCGAGCAGTACTTC. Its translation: CASSDPLAGGEQYF.

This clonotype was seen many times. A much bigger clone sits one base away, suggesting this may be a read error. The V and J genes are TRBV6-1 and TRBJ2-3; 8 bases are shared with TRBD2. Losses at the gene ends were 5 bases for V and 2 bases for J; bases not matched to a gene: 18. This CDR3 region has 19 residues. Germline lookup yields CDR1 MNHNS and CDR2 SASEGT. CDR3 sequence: CASSRALLTQTSVTDTQYF. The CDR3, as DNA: TGTGCCAGCAGTCGGGCCCTTCTCACCCAGACTAGCGTCACAGATACGCAGTATTTT.

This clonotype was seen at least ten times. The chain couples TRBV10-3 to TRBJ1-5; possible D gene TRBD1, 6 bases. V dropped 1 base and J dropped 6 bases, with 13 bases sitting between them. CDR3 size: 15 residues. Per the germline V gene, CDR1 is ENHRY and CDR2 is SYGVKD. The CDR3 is CAISEYNTGFQPQHF. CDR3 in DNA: TGTGCCATCAGTGAGTATAACACAGGGTTTCAGCCCCAGCATTTT.

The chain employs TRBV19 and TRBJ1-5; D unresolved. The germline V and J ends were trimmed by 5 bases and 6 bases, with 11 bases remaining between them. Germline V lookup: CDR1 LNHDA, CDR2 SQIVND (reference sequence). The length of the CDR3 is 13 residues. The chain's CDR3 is CASSLGWAQPQHF. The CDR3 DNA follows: TGTGCCAGTAGTCTAGGTTGGGCTCAGCCCCAGCATTTT.

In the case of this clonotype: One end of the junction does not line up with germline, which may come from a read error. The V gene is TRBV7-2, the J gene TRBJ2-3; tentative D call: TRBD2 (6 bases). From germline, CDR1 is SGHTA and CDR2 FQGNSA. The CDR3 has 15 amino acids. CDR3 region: CASSFSGHYTVTQYF. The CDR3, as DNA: TGTGCCAGCAGCTTCAGCGGGCACTACACAGTTACGCAGTATTTT.

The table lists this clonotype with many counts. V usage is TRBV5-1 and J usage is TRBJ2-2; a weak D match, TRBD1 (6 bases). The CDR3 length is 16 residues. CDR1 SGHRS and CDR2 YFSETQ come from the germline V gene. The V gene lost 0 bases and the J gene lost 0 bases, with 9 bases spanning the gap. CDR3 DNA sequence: TGCGCCAGCAGCTTGGACGGGACAACGAACACCGGGGAGCTGTTTTTT. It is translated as CASSLDGTTNTGELFF.

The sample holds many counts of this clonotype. In DNA, the CDR3 is TGTGCCAGCAGCGAGGGGTCAACCCCAGATACGCAGTATTTT. Translation: CASSEGSTPDTQYF. The V call is TRBV9, the J call TRBJ2-3; tentatively, D is TRBD1 (5 bases). The germline CDR1 and CDR2 sequences are SGDLS and YYNGEE. The V gene lost 3 bases and the J gene lost 4 bases, with 12 bases spanning the gap. CDR3 length equals 14 residues.

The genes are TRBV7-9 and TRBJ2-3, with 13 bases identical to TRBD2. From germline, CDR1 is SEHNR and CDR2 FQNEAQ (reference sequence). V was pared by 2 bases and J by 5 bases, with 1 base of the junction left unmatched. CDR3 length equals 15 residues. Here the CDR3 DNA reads TGTGCCAGCAGCTTAAGACTAGCGGGAGGAGATACGCAGTATTTT. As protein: CASSLRLAGGDTQYF.

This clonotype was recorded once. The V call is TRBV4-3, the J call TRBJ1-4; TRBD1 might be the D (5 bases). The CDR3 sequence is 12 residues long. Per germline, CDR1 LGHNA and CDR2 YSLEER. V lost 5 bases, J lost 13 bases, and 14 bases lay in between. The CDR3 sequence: CASSVRFGGLFF. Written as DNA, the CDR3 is TGCGCCAGCAGCGTCCGTTTCGGGGGACTGTTTTTT.

Here the CDR3 DNA reads TGTGCCAGCAGCCTATCGCTCCCGGATACGCAGTATTTT. Amino acids: CASSLSLPDTQYF. The chain has TRBV5-4 and TRBJ2-3; D is unresolved. The V gene lost 4 bases and the J gene lost 6 bases, with 12 bases spanning the gap. Germline assignment: CDR1 SGHNT and CDR2 YYREEE (reference sequence). This CDR3 comprises 13 residues. The variable domain in full, with the rest retrieved from reference TRBV5-4 and TRBJ2-3, is ETGVTQSPTHLIKTRGQQVTLRCSSQSGHNTVSWYQQALGQGPQFIFQYYREEENGRGNFPPRFSGLQFPNYSSELNVNALELDDSALYLCASSLSLPDTQYFGPGTRLTVL.

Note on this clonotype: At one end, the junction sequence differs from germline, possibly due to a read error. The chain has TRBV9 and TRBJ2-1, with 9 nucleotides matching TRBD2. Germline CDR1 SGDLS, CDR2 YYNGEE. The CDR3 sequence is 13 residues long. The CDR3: CASTKLAGNEQFF. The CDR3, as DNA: TGCGCCAGCACCAAACTAGCGGGCAATGAGCAGTTCTTC.

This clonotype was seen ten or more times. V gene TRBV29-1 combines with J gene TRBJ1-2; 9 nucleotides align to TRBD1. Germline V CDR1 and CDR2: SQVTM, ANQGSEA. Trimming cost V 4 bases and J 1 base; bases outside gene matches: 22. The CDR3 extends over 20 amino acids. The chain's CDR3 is CSVGRRDRALLAHGNYGYTF. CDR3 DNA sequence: TGCAGCGTTGGGCGGCGGGACAGGGCCCTACTCGCACATGGTAACTATGGCTACACCTTC.

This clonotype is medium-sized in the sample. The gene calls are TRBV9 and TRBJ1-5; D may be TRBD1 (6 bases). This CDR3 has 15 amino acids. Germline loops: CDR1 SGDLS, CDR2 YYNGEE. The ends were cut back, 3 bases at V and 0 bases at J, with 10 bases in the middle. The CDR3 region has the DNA TGTGCCAGCAGCGCCGGGGGCAATAGCAATCAGCCCCAGCATTTT. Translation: CASSAGGNSNQPQHF.

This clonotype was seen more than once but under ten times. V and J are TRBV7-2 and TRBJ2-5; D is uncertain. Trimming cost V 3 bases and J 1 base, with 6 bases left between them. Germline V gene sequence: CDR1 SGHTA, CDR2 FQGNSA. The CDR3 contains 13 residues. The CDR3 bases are TGTGCCAGCAGCTTGGGCAGCCAAGAGACCCAGTACTTC. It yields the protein CASSLGSQETQYF.

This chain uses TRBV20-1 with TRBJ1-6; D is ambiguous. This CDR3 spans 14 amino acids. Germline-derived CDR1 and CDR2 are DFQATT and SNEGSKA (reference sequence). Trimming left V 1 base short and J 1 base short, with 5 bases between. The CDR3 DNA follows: TGCAGTGCTAGAGTTCCGTCCTATAATTCACCCCTCCACTTT. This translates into CSARVPSYNSPLHF.

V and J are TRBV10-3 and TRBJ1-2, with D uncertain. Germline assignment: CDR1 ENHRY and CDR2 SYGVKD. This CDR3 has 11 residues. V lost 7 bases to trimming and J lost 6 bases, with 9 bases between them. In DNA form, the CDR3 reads TGTGCCATCACCGAGGGCGATGGCTACACCTTC. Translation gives CAITEGDGYTF.

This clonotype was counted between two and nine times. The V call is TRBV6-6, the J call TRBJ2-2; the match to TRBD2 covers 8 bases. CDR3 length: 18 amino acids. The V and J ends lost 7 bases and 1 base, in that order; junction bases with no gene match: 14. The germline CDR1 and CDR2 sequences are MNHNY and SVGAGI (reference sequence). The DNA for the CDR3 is TGTGCCAGCATGCCTAGCGGGTCGACCTGGGAGAACACCGGGGAGCTGTTTTTT. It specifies CASMPSGSTWENTGELFF.

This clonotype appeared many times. The CDR3 sequence: CASSQDGVGGSDTQYF. The CDR3 DNA reads TGCGCCAGCAGCCAAGATGGGGTTGGGGGATCAGATACGCAGTATTTT. V is TRBV4-1 and J is TRBJ2-3, with D tentatively TRBD1 or TRBD2 (5 bases each). The V and J ends lost 0 bases and 4 bases respectively, with 14 bases between them. CDR3 length: 16 amino acids. CDR1 and CDR2 (germline): MGHRA, YSYEKL.

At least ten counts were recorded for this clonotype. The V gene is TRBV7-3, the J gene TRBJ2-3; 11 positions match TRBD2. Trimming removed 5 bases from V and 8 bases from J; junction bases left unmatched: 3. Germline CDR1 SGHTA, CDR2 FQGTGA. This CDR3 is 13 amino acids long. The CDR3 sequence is CASSGLAGGTQYF. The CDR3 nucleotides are TGTGCCAGCAGCGGACTAGCGGGCGGTACGCAGTATTTT.

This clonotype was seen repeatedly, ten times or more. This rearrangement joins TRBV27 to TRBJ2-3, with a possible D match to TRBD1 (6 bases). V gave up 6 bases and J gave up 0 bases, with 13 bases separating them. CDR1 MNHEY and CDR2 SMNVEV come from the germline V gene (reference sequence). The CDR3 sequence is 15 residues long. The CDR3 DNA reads TGTGCCAGCAGACACCACAGGGCCAGCACAGATACGCAGTATTTT. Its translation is CASRHHRASTDTQYF.

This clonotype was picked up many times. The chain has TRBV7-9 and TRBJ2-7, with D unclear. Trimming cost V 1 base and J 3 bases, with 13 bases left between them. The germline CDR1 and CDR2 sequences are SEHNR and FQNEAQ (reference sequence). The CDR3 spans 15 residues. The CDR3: CASSLGEPPGYEQYF. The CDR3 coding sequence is TGTGCCAGCAGCTTAGGCGAGCCACCCGGCTACGAGCAGTACTTC.

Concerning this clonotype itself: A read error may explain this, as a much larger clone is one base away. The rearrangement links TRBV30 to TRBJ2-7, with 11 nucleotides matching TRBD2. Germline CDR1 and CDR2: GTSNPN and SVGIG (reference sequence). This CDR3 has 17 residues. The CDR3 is CAWSRLAGIGSSYGQYF. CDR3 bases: TGTGCCTGGAGCAGACTAGCGGGGATCGGCAGCTCCTACGGGCAGTACTTC.